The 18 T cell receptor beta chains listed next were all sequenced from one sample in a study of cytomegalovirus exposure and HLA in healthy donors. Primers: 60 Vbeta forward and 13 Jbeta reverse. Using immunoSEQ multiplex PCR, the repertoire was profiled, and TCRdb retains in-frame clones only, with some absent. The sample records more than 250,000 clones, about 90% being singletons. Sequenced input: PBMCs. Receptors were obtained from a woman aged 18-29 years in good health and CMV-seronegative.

CDR3 amino acids: CAISRTGTEYEQYF. The CDR3 DNA follows: TGTGCCATCAGCCGGACGGGGACAGAGTACGAGCAGTACTTC. The chain couples TRBV10-3 to TRBJ2-7, with 7 bases that match TRBD1. This CDR3 region has 14 residues. Germline lookup yields CDR1 ENHRY and CDR2 SYGVKD. Trimming cost V 6 bases and J 4 bases; bases outside gene matches: 9.

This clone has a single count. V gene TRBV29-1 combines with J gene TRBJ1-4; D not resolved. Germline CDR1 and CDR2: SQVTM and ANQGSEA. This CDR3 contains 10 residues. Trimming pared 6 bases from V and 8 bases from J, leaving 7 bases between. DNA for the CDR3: TGCAGCGTCGGAGGGGAAAAACTGTTTTTT. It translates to CSVGGEKLFF.

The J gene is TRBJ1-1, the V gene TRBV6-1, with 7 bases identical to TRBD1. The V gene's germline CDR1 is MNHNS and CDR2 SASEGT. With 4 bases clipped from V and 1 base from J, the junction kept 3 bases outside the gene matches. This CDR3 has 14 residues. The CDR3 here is CASSVWTGNTEAFF. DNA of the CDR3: TGTGCCAGCAGTGTGTGGACAGGGAACACTGAAGCTTTCTTT.

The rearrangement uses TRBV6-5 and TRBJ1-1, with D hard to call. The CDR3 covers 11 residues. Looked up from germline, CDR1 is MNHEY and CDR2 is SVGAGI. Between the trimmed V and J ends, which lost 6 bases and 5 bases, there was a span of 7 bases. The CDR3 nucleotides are TGTGCCAGCAGGCGGGGAACTGAAGCTTTCTTT. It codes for CASRRGTEAFF.

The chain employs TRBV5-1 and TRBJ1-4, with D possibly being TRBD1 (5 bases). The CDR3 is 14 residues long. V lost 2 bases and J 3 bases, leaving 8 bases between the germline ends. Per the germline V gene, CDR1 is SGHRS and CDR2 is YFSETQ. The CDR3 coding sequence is TGCGCCAGCAGCTTCGGGGGATCTAATGAAAAACTGTTTTTT. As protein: CASSFGGSNEKLFF.

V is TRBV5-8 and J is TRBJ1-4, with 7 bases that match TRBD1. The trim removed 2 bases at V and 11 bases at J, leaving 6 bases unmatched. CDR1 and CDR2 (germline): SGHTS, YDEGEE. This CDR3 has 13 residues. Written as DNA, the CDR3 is TGTGCCAGCAGCTTTGGACAGGCCGAGAAACTGTTTTTT. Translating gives CASSFGQAEKLFF.

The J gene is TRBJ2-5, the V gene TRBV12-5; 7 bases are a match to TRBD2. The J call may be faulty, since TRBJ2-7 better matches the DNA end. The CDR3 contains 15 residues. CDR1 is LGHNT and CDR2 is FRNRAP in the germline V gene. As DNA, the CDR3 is TGTGCTAGTGCCAACCGGGGGGTCGGGACCTACGAGCAGTACTTC. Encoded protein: CASANRGVGTYEQYF.

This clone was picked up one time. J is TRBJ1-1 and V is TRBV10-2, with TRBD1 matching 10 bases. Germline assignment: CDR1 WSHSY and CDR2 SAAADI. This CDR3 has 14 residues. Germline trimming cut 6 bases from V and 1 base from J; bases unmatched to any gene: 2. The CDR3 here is CASRGTGANTEAFF. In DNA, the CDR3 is TGCGCCAGCAGAGGGACAGGGGCGAACACTGAAGCTTTCTTT.

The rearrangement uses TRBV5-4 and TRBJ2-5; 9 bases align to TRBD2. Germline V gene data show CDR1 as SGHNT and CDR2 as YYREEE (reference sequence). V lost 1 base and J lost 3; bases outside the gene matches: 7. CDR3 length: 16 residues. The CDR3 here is CASSLLAGGVKETQYF. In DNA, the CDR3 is TGTGCCAGCAGCTTGCTTGCGGGGGGGGTCAAAGAGACCCAGTACTTC. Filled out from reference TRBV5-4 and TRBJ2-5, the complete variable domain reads ETGVTQSPTHLIKTRGQQVTLRCSSQSGHNTVSWYQQALGQGPQFIFQYYREEENGRGNFPPRFSGLQFPNYSSELNVNALELDDSALYLCASSLLAGGVKETQYFGPGTRLLVL.

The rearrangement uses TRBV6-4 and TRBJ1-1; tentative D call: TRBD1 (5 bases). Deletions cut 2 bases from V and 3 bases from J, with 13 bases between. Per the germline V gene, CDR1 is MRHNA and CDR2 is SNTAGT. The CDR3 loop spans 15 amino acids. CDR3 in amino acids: CASSDREGADTEAFF. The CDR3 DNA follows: TGTGCCAGCAGTGACCGCGAAGGGGCGGACACTGAAGCTTTCTTT.

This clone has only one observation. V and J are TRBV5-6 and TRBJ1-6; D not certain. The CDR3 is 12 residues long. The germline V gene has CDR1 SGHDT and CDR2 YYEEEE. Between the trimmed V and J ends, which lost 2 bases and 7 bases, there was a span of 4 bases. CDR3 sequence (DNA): TGTGCCAGCAGCTTAGAGAATTCACCCCTCCACTTT. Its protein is CASSLENSPLHF.

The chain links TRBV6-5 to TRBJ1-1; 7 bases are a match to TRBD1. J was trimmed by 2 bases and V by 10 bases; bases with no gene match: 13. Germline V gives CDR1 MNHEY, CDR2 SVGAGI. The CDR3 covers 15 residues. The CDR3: CATTELGTANTEAFF. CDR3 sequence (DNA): TGTGCCACCACAGAACTCGGGACAGCAAACACTGAAGCTTTCTTT.

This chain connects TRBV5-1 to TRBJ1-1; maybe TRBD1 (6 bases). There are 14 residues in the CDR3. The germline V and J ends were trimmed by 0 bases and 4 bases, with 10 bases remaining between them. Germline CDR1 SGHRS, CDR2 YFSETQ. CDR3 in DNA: TGCGCCAGCAGCTTGGAAGGACAGATCACTGAAGCTTTCTTT. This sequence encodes CASSLEGQITEAFF.

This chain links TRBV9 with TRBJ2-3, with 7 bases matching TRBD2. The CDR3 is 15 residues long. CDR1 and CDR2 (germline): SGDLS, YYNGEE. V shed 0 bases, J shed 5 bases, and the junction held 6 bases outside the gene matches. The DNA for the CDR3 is TGTGCCAGCAGCGTAGCTGGACTAGGTGGAGATACGCAGTATTTT. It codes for CASSVAGLGGDTQYF.

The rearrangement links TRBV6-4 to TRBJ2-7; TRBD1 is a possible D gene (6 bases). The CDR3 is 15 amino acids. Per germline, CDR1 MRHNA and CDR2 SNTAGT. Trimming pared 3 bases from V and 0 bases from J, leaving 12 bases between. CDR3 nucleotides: TGTGCCAGCAGTGAGGGGGCCGGTGGCTCCTACGAGCAGTACTTC. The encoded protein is CASSEGAGGSYEQYF.

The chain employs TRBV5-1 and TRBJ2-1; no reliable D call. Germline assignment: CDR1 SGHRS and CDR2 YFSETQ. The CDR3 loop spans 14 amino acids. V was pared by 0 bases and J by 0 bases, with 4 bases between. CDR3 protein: CASSLESSYNEQFF. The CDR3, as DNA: TGCGCCAGCAGCTTGGAGAGCTCCTACAATGAGCAGTTCTTC.

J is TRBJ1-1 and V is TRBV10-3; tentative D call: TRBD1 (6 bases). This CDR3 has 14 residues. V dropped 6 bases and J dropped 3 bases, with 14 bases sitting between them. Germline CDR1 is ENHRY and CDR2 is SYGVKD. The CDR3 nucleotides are TGTGCCATCAGCCCGACAGGAGGTGACACTGAAGCTTTCTTT. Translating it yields CAISPTGGDTEAFF.

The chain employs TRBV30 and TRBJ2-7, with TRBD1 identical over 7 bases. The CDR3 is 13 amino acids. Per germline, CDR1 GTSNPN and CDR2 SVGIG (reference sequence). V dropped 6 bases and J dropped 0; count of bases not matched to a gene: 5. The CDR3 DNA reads TGTGCCTGTGGACAGGACCACTCCTACGAGCAGTACTTC. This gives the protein CACGQDHSYEQYF.